A single sample is the source of the 5 T cell receptor beta chains below, sequenced in a study of T cell repertoires in cytomegalovirus infection. TCRdb used MiXCR to reprocess the reads, holding one entry per CDR3 protein. The sample consists of 270,000 or so distinct CDR3 sequences, more than 15% of them appearing once. Sequences were obtained from CD8+ T cells from PBMCs. The receptors were gathered from a human donor in good health (CMV status not recorded). Some clones in this sample may be carry-over from other donors' samples.

This clonotype appeared a few times. The gene calls are TRBV6-2 or TRBV6-3 and TRBJ2-7; 9 nucleotides line up with TRBD1. Germline V gives CDR1 MNHEY, CDR2 SVGEGT. CDR3 size: 16 residues. Germline trimming cut 5 bases from V and 4 bases from J; bases unmatched to any gene: 12. The CDR3 DNA reads as TGTGCCAGCAGTCCCCTCCGGGACAGGGACACTTACGAGCAGTACTTC. Protein: CASSPLRDRDTYEQYF.

J is TRBJ2-3 and V is TRBV5-4, with 13 bases aligning to TRBD2. V gave up 4 bases and J gave up 1 base; unmatched junction bases: 6. This CDR3 has 17 residues. Germline CDR1 is SGHNT and CDR2 is YYREEE (reference sequence). The DNA for the CDR3 is TGTGCCAGCAGCCCCCCTGGACTAGCGGGGGGCACAGATACGCAGTATTTT. Amino acid sequence: CASSPPGLAGGTDTQYF. The full variable domain, completed using reference TRBV5-4 and TRBJ2-3, is ETGVTQSPTHLIKTRGQQVTLRCSSQSGHNTVSWYQQALGQGPQFIFQYYREEENGRGNFPPRFSGLQFPNYSSELNVNALELDDSALYLCASSPPGLAGGTDTQYFGPGTRLTVL.

In its sample, this clonotype was seen many times. At one of its ends the junction is not consistent with the germline gene, which may arise from a read error. This chain joins TRBV7-7 and TRBJ2-7; 7 bases fit TRBD1. The CDR3 contains 15 residues. Germline values: CDR1 SSHAT, CDR2 FNYEAQ (reference sequence). CDR3 coding DNA: TGTGCTAGCAGCTTAGGGGGACAGAGCTCCTACGAGCAGTACTTC. Translating gives CASSLGGQSSYEQYF.

This clonotype occurred many times. The rearrangement uses TRBV6-5 and TRBJ2-7; D assignment may be TRBD1 or TRBD2 (5 bases each). Deletions cut 8 bases from V and 2 bases from J, with 16 bases between. Germline assignment: CDR1 MNHEY and CDR2 SVGAGI. The CDR3 covers 14 residues. The DNA for the CDR3 is TGTGCCAGCCGAGGGATACAGACAGCCTACGAGCAGTACTTC. This gives the protein CASRGIQTAYEQYF.

The V call is TRBV10-3, the J call TRBJ1-2; 7 nucleotides match TRBD1. Germline V gene lookup returns CDR1 ENHRY and CDR2 SYGVKD. V lost 3 bases to trimming and J lost 5 bases; unmatched junction nucleotides: 0. The CDR3 is 12 residues long. This CDR3 is CAISEQGYGYTF. The CDR3 nucleotides are TGTGCCATCAGTGAACAGGGGTATGGCTACACCTTC.